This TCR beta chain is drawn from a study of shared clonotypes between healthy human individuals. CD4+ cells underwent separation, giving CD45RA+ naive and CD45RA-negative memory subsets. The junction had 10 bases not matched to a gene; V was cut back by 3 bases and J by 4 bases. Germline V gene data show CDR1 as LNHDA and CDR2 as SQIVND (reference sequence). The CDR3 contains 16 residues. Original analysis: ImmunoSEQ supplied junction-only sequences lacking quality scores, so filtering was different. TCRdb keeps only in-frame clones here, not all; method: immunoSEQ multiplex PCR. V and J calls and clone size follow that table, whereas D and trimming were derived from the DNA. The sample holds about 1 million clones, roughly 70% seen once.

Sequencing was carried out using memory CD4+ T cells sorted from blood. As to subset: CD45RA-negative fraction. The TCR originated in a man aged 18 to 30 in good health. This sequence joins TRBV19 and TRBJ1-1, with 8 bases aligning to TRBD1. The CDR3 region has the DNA TGTGCCAGTAGTATGAGGTTGACAGGGGCCGGCACTGAAGCTTTCTTT. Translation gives CASSMRLTGAGTEAFF.